This T cell receptor (beta chain) was found in a study of CD8 T cells in ankylosing spondylitis. Broader study findings: What seemed typical of ankylosing spondylitis blood was a TCR beta motif built from several highly homologous variants.

This clonotype was recorded a few times. Its antigen is undetermined. Unmatched junction bases numbered 7, after V lost 8 bases and J lost 0 bases. The CDR3 sequence is 16 residues long. One entry per CDR3 protein, called by TCRdb with MiXCR from the 5' RACE reads. The data contain hundreds of thousands of distinct CDR3 sequences, approximately 17% of them singletons. This clonotype was sampled from a male donor with ankylosing spondylitis. The sequencing input was blood, either unsorted or a sorted T cell fraction (not recorded which). The chain couples TRBV12-3 or TRBV12-4 to TRBJ2-6, with 7 bases fitting TRBD1. CDR3 loop: CASRRDSVSGANVLTF. CDR3 coding DNA: TGTGCCAGCCGCCGGGACAGCGTCTCTGGGGCCAACGTCCTGACTTTC.